This T cell receptor (beta chain) was recovered during a study of PD-L1 blockade in urothelial cancer. Across the study: Earlier, patients had received 0 to 3 chemotherapy regimens. Investigators checked blood 3 weeks (second dose) and 6 weeks after treatment start.

There are 15 residues in the CDR3. CDR1 is KGHSH and CDR2 is LQKENI in the germline V gene. Trimming shortened V by 3 bases and J by 7 bases, and 18 bases separated the two germline ends. Time point reported: pretreatment peripheral blood. Some clones are missing from TCRdb's copy, which holds only in-frame ones; the method was immunoSEQ multiplex PCR. Among approximately 90,000 clones listed, 84% were seen once. Sequencing was performed on PBMCs, taken around atezolizumab (anti-PD-L1) treatment. The receptor comes from a man between 60 and 70 years old with urothelial cancer. The rearrangement joins TRBV18 to TRBJ1-1; D may be TRBD1 (5 bases). Written as DNA, the CDR3 is TGTGCCAGCTCACCCCCTCCGGCAGGGTCGGGTGAAGCTTTCTTT. Amino acid sequence: CASSPPPAGSGEAFF. Using reference TRBV18 and TRBJ1-1 for the parts outside the CDR3, the full variable domain is NAGVMQNPRHLVRRRGQEARLRCSPMKGHSHVYWYRQLPEEGLKFMVYLQKENIIDESGMPKERFSAEFPKEGPSILRIQQVVRGDSAAYFCASSPPPAGSGEAFFGQGTRLTVV.